This T cell receptor (beta chain) is from a study of T cells in Graves' hyperthyroidism and ophthalmopathy. The CDR3 covers 14 residues. Germline CDR1 reads MNHEY; CDR2 reads SMNVEV (reference sequence). Deletions cut 5 bases from V and 9 bases from J, with 18 bases between. Patients were excluded for uncontrolled infection, other autoimmune disease, pregnancy or lactation. The authors took PBMCs from 10 ml fresh peripheral blood. Amplification of TCR beta CDR3 regions was performed using RNA transcripts as template. With the HTBI primer set, the TCR CDR3 went through a first round of RT-PCR. TCRdb recomputed calls from the multiplex PCR reads with MiXCR, one row per CDR3 protein. The sample includes approximately 640,000 distinct CDR3 sequences, roughly 17% seen only once; the top ten take 3.5% to 4%. This clonotype showed up many times. Its target is unknown. Study results and caveats: Clonotypes that were expanded in thyroid above 0.001 mostly appeared in blood too. Ophthalmopathy was identified by the model a median about six months ahead of onset.

The sequenced material came from blood. The chain carries TRBV27 and TRBJ2-3; D not resolved. The receptor was isolated from a young woman with Graves' hyperthyroidism. CDR3 nucleotides: TGTGCCAGCAGTCCGCAGGTTTACCCGCCCACGCAGTATTTT. Translating it yields CASSPQVYPPTQYF.